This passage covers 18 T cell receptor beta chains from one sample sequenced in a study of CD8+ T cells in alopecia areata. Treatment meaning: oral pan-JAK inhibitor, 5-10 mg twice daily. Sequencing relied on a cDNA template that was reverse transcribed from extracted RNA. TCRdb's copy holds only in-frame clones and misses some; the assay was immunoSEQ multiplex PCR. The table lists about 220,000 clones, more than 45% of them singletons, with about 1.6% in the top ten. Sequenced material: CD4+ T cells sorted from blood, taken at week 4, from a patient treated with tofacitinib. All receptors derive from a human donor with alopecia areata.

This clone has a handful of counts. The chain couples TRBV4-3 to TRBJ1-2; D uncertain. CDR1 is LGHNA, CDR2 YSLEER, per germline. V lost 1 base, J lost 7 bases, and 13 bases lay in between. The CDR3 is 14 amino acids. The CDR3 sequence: CASSQGSTRGGYTF. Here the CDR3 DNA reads TGCGCCAGCAGCCAAGGGTCCACCCGGGGTGGCTACACCTTC.

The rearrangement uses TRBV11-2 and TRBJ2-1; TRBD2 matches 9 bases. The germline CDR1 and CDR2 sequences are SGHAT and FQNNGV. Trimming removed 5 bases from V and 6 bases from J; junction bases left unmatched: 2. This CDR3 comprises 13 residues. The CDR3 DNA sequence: TGTGCCAGCAGCCGGGGACTAGCCAATGAGCAGTTCTTC. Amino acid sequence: CASSRGLANEQFF.

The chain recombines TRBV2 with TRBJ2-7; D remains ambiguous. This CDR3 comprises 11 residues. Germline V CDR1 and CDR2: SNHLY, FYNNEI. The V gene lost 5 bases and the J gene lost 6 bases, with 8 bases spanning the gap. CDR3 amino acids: CASSPFSEQYF. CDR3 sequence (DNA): TGTGCCAGCAGTCCGTTCTCCGAGCAGTACTTC. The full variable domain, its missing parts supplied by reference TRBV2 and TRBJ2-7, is EPEVTQTPSHQVTQMGQEVILRCVPISNHLYFYWYRQILGQKVEFLVSFYNNEISEKSEIFDDQFSVERPDGSNFTLKIRSTKLEDSAMYFCASSPFSEQYFGPGTRLTVT.

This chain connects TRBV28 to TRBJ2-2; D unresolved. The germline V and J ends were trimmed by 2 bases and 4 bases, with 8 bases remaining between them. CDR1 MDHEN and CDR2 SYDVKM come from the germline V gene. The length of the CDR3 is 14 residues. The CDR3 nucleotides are TGTGCCAGCAGTTTACTTTGGAGCACCGGGGAGCTGTTTTTT. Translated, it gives CASSLLWSTGELFF.

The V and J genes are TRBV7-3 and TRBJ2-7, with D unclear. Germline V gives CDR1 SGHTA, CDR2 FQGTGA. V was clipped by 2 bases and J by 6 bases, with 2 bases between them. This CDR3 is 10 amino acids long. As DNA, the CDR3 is TGTGCCAGCAGCTTAGGCGAGCAGTACTTC. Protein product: CASSLGEQYF. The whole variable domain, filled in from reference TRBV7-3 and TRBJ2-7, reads GAGVSQTPSNKVTEKGKYVELRCDPISGHTALYWYRQSLGQGPEFLIYFQGTGAADDSGLPNDRFFAVRPEGSVSTLKIQRTERGDSAVYLCASSLGEQYFGPGTRLTVT.

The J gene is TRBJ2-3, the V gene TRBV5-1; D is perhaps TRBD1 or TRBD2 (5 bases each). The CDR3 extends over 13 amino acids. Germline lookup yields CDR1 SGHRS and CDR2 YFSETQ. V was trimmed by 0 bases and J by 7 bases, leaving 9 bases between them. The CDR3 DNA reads TGCGCCAGCAGCTTGGATGGGGGAAATACGCAGTATTTT. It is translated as CASSLDGGNTQYF.

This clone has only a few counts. CDR3 amino acids: CSVGAYTEAFF. The CDR3 DNA sequence: TGCAGCGTTGGGGCCTACACTGAAGCTTTCTTT. This sequence joins TRBV29-1 and TRBJ1-1, with unresolved D. V was trimmed by 4 bases and J by 3 bases, leaving 6 bases between them. This CDR3 spans 11 amino acids. Germline CDR1 and CDR2: SQVTM and ANQGSEA.

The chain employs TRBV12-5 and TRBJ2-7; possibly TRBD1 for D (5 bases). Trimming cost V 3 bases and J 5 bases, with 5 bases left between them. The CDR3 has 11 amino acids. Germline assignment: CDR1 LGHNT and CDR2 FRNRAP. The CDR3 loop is CASGFRDEQYF. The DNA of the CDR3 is TGTGCTAGTGGTTTCAGGGACGAGCAGTACTTC.

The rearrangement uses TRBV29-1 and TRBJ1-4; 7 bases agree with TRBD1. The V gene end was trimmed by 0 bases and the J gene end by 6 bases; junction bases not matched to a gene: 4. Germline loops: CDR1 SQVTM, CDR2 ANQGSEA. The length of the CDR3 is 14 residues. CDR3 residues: CSVEEGDRDEKLFF. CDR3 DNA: TGCAGCGTTGAAGAGGGCGACAGGGATGAAAAACTGTTTTTT.

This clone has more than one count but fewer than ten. CDR3 bases: TGCAGCGTTCTGCGTACGAGCACTGAAGCTTTCTTT. Protein sequence: CSVLRTSTEAFF. The V and J genes are TRBV29-1 and TRBJ1-1; D gene uncertain. Trimming removed 5 bases from V and 4 bases from J, with 11 bases in between. Per the germline V gene, CDR1 is SQVTM and CDR2 is ANQGSEA. The CDR3 is 12 residues long.

CDR3 protein: CASSGLAGYNEQFF. The CDR3 DNA reads TGCGCCAGCTCCGGGCTAGCGGGATACAATGAGCAGTTCTTC. This sequence joins TRBV4-3 and TRBJ2-1; 9 bases are shared with TRBD2. This CDR3 is built from 14 residues. Trimming removed 8 bases from V and 4 bases from J; junction bases left unmatched: 6. Germline assignment: CDR1 LGHNA and CDR2 YSLEER.

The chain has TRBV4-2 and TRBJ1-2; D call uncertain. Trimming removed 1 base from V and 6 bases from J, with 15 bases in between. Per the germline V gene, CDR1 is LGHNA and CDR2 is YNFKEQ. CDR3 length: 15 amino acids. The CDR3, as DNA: TGTGCCAGCAGCCAAGCGATAGGGTTAATGGATGGCTACACCTTC. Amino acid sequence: CASSQAIGLMDGYTF.

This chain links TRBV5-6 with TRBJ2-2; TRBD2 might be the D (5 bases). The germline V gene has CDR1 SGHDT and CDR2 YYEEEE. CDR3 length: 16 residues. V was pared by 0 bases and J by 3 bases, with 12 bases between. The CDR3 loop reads CASSLGTAHYTGELFF. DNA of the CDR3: TGTGCCAGCAGCTTGGGGACTGCTCACTACACCGGGGAGCTGTTTTTT.

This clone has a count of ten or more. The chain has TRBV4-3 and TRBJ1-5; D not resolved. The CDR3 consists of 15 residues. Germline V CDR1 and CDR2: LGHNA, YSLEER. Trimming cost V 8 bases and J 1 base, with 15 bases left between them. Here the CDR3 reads CASLSGYRSNQPQHF. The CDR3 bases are TGCGCCAGCCTCTCGGGGTACCGCAGCAATCAGCCCCAGCATTTT.

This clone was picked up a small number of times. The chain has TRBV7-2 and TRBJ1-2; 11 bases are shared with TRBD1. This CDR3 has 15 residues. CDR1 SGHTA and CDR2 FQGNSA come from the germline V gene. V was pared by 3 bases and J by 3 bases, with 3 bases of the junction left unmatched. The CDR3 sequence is CASSFGQGAYYGYTF. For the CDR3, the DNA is TGTGCCAGCAGCTTCGGACAGGGGGCTTACTATGGCTACACCTTC.

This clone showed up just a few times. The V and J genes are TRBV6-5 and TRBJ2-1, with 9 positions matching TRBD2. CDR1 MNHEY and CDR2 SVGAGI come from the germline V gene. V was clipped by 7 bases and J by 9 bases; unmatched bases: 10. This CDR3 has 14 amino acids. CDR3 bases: TGTGCCAGCACTGCGGGGGGGTTTACTGGTGAGCAGTTCTTC. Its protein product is CASTAGGFTGEQFF.

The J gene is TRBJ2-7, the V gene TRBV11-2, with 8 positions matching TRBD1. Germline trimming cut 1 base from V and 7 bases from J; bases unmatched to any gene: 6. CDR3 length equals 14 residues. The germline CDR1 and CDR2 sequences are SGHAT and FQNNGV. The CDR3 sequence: CASSLGQGAREQYF. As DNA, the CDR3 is TGTGCCAGCAGCTTAGGGCAGGGGGCCAGGGAGCAGTACTTC.

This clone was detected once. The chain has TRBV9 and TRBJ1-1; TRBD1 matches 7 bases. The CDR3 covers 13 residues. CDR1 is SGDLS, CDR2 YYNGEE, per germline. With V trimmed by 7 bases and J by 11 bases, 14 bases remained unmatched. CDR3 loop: CASGRDSDFGAFF. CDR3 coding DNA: TGTGCCAGCGGTCGGGACAGCGACTTCGGGGCTTTCTTT.